The 5 T cell receptor beta chains below were found in one sample sequenced in a study of cytomegalovirus exposure and HLA in healthy donors. 13 Jbeta primers and 60 Vbeta primers were used for the PCR. Here immunoSEQ multiplex PCR was the method, and the copy in TCRdb shows in-frame clones only, minus some. The sample has fewer than 250,000 clones, about three quarters seen once; the top ten hold around a sixth. The sequenced sample was PBMCs. The receptors here all came from a man aged 35 to 55 in good health and CMV-seronegative.

This sequence joins TRBV15 and TRBJ1-5, with a possible D match to TRBD1 (6 bases). V was cut by 5 bases and J by 4 bases, with 9 bases left in between. The CDR3 consists of 13 residues. Germline V gene sequence: CDR1 LNHNV, CDR2 YYDKDF (reference sequence). The CDR3 protein is CATSEQGNQPQHF. The DNA of the CDR3 is TGTGCCACCAGCGAACAGGGAAATCAGCCCCAGCATTTT.

The genes are TRBV7-9 and TRBJ2-1, with D tentatively TRBD2 (6 bases). V was cut by 4 bases and J by 4 bases, with 14 bases left in between. CDR1 and CDR2 from the germline V gene are SEHNR and FQNEAQ (reference sequence). This CDR3 has 15 residues. The CDR3 sequence: CASSSGLQMYNEQFF. The CDR3 DNA reads TGTGCCAGCAGCTCGGGACTCCAGATGTACAATGAGCAGTTCTTC.

This clone was recorded only once. The V gene is TRBV10-3, the J gene TRBJ2-7; tentative D call: TRBD2 (5 bases). The V end lost 4 bases, the J end lost 6 bases, and 13 bases lay between the germline ends. The CDR3 runs 13 residues. CDR1 ENHRY and CDR2 SYGVKD come from the germline V gene. The CDR3 nucleotides read TGTGCCATCAGTGGGAACGGGAAGGGCGAGCAGTACTTC. It is translated as CAISGNGKGEQYF.

The CDR3 is CASSFRPGNTYEQYF. CDR3 sequence (DNA): TGTGCCAGCAGTTTTAGGCCAGGTAATACCTACGAGCAGTACTTC. This chain uses TRBV27 with TRBJ2-7; D ambiguous. Trimming pared 3 bases from V and 2 bases from J, leaving 14 bases between. CDR3 length: 15 residues. Germline V gene data show CDR1 as MNHEY and CDR2 as SMNVEV (reference sequence).

In this sample, this clone turned up a few times. V and J are TRBV2 and TRBJ1-4; TRBD1 agrees at 8 bases. Germline loops: CDR1 SNHLY, CDR2 FYNNEI. V dropped 5 bases and J dropped 8; count of bases not matched to a gene: 4. CDR3 size: 13 residues. In DNA form, the CDR3 reads TGTGCCAGCAGTCGACAGGGGAACGAAAAACTGTTTTTT. Translating it yields CASSRQGNEKLFF.